Following are 24 T cell receptor beta chains from one sample sequenced in a study of cytomegalovirus exposure and HLA in healthy donors. The PCR made use of 60 Vbeta and 13 Jbeta primers. Using immunoSEQ multiplex PCR, the repertoire was profiled, and TCRdb retains in-frame clones only, with some absent. The table lists about 160,000 clones, roughly 80% of them singletons. Sample: PBMCs. These receptor sequences come from a woman aged 25 to 45 in good health and CMV-seronegative.

This clone has only a few counts. This chain connects TRBV4-1 to TRBJ1-3; TRBD1 is a possible D gene (5 bases). V was trimmed by 0 bases and J by 0 bases, leaving 6 bases between them. CDR3 size: 15 residues. Germline CDR1 and CDR2: MGHRA and YSYEKL. The CDR3 is CASSQEGDSGNTIYF. DNA for the CDR3: TGCGCCAGCAGCCAAGAAGGGGACTCTGGAAACACCATATATTTT.

The DNA for the CDR3 is TGTGCCAGCACCCCAGCGGCAGGGGGCTTCTACGGCTACACCTTC. It encodes CASTPAAGGFYGYTF. The chain links TRBV7-9 to TRBJ1-2, with 8 bases aligning to TRBD1. Germline V CDR1 and CDR2: SEHNR, FQNEAQ (reference sequence). V was pared by 7 bases and J by 8 bases, with 15 bases of the junction left unmatched. This CDR3 comprises 15 residues.

This clone was seen a few times. The chain recombines TRBV7-2 with TRBJ1-5, with 9 bases identical to TRBD1. The CDR3 is 14 amino acids. V shed 9 bases, J shed 4 bases, and the junction held 7 bases outside the gene matches. The V gene's germline CDR1 is SGHTA and CDR2 FQGNSA. CDR3 in amino acids: CASGDRDRNQPQHF. The CDR3 nucleotides read TGTGCCAGTGGGGACAGGGATAGAAATCAGCCCCAGCATTTT.

The chain has TRBV30 and TRBJ1-5; D gene ambiguous. The length of the CDR3 is 16 residues. CDR1 GTSNPN and CDR2 SVGIG come from the germline V gene (reference sequence). V lost 0 bases and J 2 bases, leaving 14 bases between the germline ends. CDR3 protein: CAWSVSGINGNQPQHF. The CDR3 region has the DNA TGTGCCTGGAGTGTATCGGGGATTAATGGCAATCAGCCCCAGCATTTT.

The J gene is TRBJ2-1, the V gene TRBV9; 10 bases map to TRBD1. In germline, CDR1 is SGDLS, CDR2 YYNGEE. CDR3 length: 17 residues. The V and J ends lost 3 bases and 12 bases, in that order; junction bases with no gene match: 18. The CDR3 bases are TGTGCCAGCAGCGCCGCAGACCGGGACAGGGGAATCGACGGGCAGTTCTTC. Protein sequence: CASSAADRDRGIDGQFF.

J is TRBJ1-1 and V is TRBV7-8, with 7 bases lining up with TRBD1. After removal of 5 bases from V and 1 base from J, the junction contained 4 bases not matched to a gene. Germline assignment: CDR1 SGHVS and CDR2 FQNEAQ. This CDR3 comprises 14 residues. Here the CDR3 DNA reads TGTGCCAGCAGCATGGGACAGCCGAACACTGAAGCTTTCTTT. This translates into CASSMGQPNTEAFF.

V and J are TRBV6-6 and TRBJ1-6; D is unresolved. Between the trimmed V and J ends, which lost 5 bases and 10 bases, there was a span of 18 bases. Per germline, CDR1 MNHNY and CDR2 SVGAGI (reference sequence). This CDR3 spans 15 amino acids. The CDR3: CASSPLTLWESPLHF. Written as DNA, the CDR3 is TGTGCCAGCAGTCCTTTGACACTCTGGGAGTCACCCCTCCACTTT.

The CDR3 loop reads CASTQTGMPQHF. The CDR3 DNA reads TGTGCCAGCACCCAGACAGGGATGCCCCAGCATTTT. The chain recombines TRBV6-6 with TRBJ1-5; 7 nucleotides agree with TRBD1. Unmatched junction bases numbered 6, after V lost 7 bases and J lost 9 bases. The CDR3 covers 12 residues. Germline CDR1 MNHNY, CDR2 SVGAGI (reference sequence).

The chain has TRBV2 and TRBJ2-5; D not resolved. Germline V gene sequence: CDR1 SNHLY, CDR2 FYNNEI. The CDR3 totals 14 residues. V lost 3 bases and J lost 1, with 9 bases in between. The CDR3 spells CASSDSSAQETQYF. CDR3 coding DNA: TGTGCCAGCAGTGACTCCAGCGCCCAAGAGACCCAGTACTTC.

The chain links TRBV9 to TRBJ2-3; 13 bases are shared with TRBD2. From germline, CDR1 is SGDLS and CDR2 YYNGEE. The CDR3 consists of 17 residues. With V trimmed by 2 bases and J by 2 bases, 5 bases remained unmatched. The CDR3 DNA sequence: TGTGCCAGCAGCGTCGGACTAGCGGGGGCTCTCACAGATACGCAGTATTTT. Amino acid sequence: CASSVGLAGALTDTQYF.

The chain couples TRBV5-5 to TRBJ1-4, with TRBD1 matching over 7 bases. This CDR3 is 14 amino acids long. The J segment lost 4 bases and the V segment lost 3 bases, leaving 3 bases of the junction unmatched. CDR1 and CDR2 (germline): SGHKS, YYEKEE (reference sequence). The CDR3, as DNA: TGTGCCAGCAGCTCGGGACAGCATAATGAAAAACTGTTTTTT. Its translation: CASSSGQHNEKLFF.

The chain combines TRBV6-1 with TRBJ1-3; D not resolved. Germline V gene data show CDR1 as MNHNS and CDR2 as SASEGT. The CDR3 contains 12 residues. V lost 10 bases and J 0 bases, leaving 7 bases between the germline ends. CDR3 amino acids: CATESSGNTIYF. In nucleotides, the CDR3 is TGTGCCACCGAGAGCTCTGGAAACACCATATATTTT.

The rearrangement uses TRBV5-1 and TRBJ2-5, with 8 bases aligning to TRBD1. CDR3 size: 15 residues. V trimming: 0 bases; J trimming: 3 bases; junction bases outside the gene matches: 4. Germline CDR1 is SGHRS and CDR2 is YFSETQ. CDR3 sequence reads: CASSLAADREETQYF. The CDR3, as DNA: TGCGCCAGCAGCTTGGCCGCGGACAGGGAAGAGACCCAGTACTTC.

This clone appeared a single time. The V call is TRBV2, the J call TRBJ2-7; 10 nucleotides line up with TRBD2. The CDR3 runs 16 residues. From germline, CDR1 is SNHLY and CDR2 FYNNEI. Trimming cost V 3 bases and J 3 bases; bases outside gene matches: 8. The CDR3 loop reads CASSDRGLANLYEQYF. The CDR3 DNA reads TGTGCCAGCAGTGATCGGGGACTAGCGAACCTCTACGAGCAGTACTTC.

The rearrangement joins TRBV7-9 to TRBJ1-3, with 8 bases that match TRBD1. The trim removed 3 bases at V and 4 bases at J, leaving 8 bases unmatched. Germline CDR1 reads SEHNR; CDR2 reads FQNEAQ (reference sequence). This CDR3 contains 16 residues. The DNA of the CDR3 is TGTGCCAGCAGCTTCCTCAGACAGGGGACCGGAAACACCATATATTTT. Its protein product is CASSFLRQGTGNTIYF.

The CDR3 DNA reads as TGTGCCAGCAGCTTATTTAAGACAGGGCGATCCGAGCAGTACTTC. This gives the protein CASSLFKTGRSEQYF. The V and J genes are TRBV7-9 and TRBJ2-7, with 7 bases fitting TRBD1. Trimming removed 2 bases from V and 6 bases from J; junction bases left unmatched: 10. The CDR3 has 15 residues. CDR1 is SEHNR and CDR2 is FQNEAQ in the germline V gene (reference sequence).

V gene TRBV2 combines with J gene TRBJ2-6; D is uncertain. Germline assignment: CDR1 SNHLY and CDR2 FYNNEI. V lost 4 bases, J lost 5 bases, and 12 bases lay in between. The CDR3 loop spans 15 amino acids. The DNA for the CDR3 is TGTGCCAGCAGTGGAGATCCGCGCTGGGCCAACGTCCTGACTTTC. Translating it yields CASSGDPRWANVLTF. Looking up the rest from reference TRBV2 and TRBJ2-6 gives the full variable domain: EPEVTQTPSHQVTQMGQEVILRCVPISNHLYFYWYRQILGQKVEFLVSFYNNEISEKSEIFDDQFSVERPDGSNFTLKIRSTKLEDSAMYFCASSGDPRWANVLTFGAGSRLTVL.

The V and J genes are TRBV7-7 and TRBJ2-7, with TRBD1 as a possible D gene (5 bases). The CDR3 loop spans 15 amino acids. Germline V CDR1 and CDR2: SSHAT, FNYEAQ (reference sequence). Trimming cost V 1 base and J 4 bases, with 14 bases left between them. The DNA for the CDR3 is TGTGCCAGCAGCTTAGGGCAGGGCCCCTTATACGAGCAGTACTTC. Its protein is CASSLGQGPLYEQYF.

The gene calls are TRBV14 and TRBJ2-7; D gene ambiguous. This CDR3 is 14 amino acids long. Germline CDR1 and CDR2: SGHDN and FVKESK. Trimming took off 0 bases at V and 4 bases at J, with 10 bases between the two ends. The CDR3 loop is CASSQDASFYEQYF. The CDR3 region has the DNA TGTGCCAGCAGCCAAGATGCCAGTTTTTACGAGCAGTACTTC.

V gene TRBV7-8 combines with J gene TRBJ1-5; 7 bases line up with TRBD1. The germline V gene has CDR1 SGHVS and CDR2 FQNEAQ. The CDR3 contains 16 residues. V lost 5 bases, J lost 0 bases, and 7 bases stayed unmatched. CDR3 bases: TGTGCCAGCAGCCCGGGACAGTCTTATAGCAATCAGCCCCAGCATTTT. Protein sequence: CASSPGQSYSNQPQHF.

The V and J genes are TRBV2 and TRBJ2-7; 8 bases are a match to TRBD2. J lost 1 base, V lost 4 bases, and 3 bases had no gene match. The CDR3 contains 14 residues. Germline V gives CDR1 SNHLY, CDR2 FYNNEI. Here the CDR3 reads CASSVERGSYEQYF. CDR3 bases: TGTGCCAGCAGTGTTGAGCGGGGGTCCTACGAGCAGTACTTC.

This clone was observed a single time. The V call is TRBV13, the J call TRBJ2-5; the D gene is possibly TRBD2 (5 bases). The ends were cut back, 1 base at V and 6 bases at J, with 12 bases in the middle. The CDR3 covers 14 residues. In germline, CDR1 is PRHDT, CDR2 FYEKMQ (reference sequence). The CDR3 sequence is CASSLARGGQTQYF. CDR3 DNA: TGTGCCAGCAGCTTAGCCCGTGGCGGGCAGACCCAGTACTTC.

This clone has just one count. The chain combines TRBV13 with TRBJ2-2; 10 bases map to TRBD2. The CDR3 has 14 amino acids. The germline V gene encodes CDR1 PRHDT and CDR2 FYEKMQ (reference sequence). The V segment lost 5 bases and the J segment 5 bases; nucleotides outside the gene matches: 2. This chain's CDR3 is CASSTGLATGELFF. The CDR3 bases are TGTGCCAGCAGCACGGGACTAGCGACCGGGGAGCTGTTTTTT.

The V and J genes are TRBV6-1 and TRBJ2-3; TRBD1 matches at 10 bases. CDR3 length equals 15 residues. CDR1 MNHNS and CDR2 SASEGT come from the germline V gene. J lost 2 bases, V lost 6 bases, and 5 bases had no gene match. CDR3 in amino acids: CASRPGQGFTDTQYF. The CDR3 nucleotides are TGTGCCAGCAGACCGGGACAGGGGTTCACAGATACGCAGTATTTT.